Following are 27 T cell receptor beta chains from one sample sequenced in a study of T cell repertoires in cytomegalovirus infection. One entry per CDR3 protein results from TCRdb running MiXCR on the reads. Of hundreds of thousands of distinct CDR3 sequences in the sample, roughly 26% were seen once. The sequenced material came from CD8+ T cells from PBMCs. These receptors all stem from a human donor in good health (CMV status not recorded). Some clones in this sample may be carry-over from other donors' samples.

This clonotype was counted ten times or more. The chain has TRBV6-2 or TRBV6-3 and TRBJ2-7; D remains unclear. The germline V gene has CDR1 MNHEY and CDR2 SVGEGT. There are 13 residues in the CDR3. The V end lost 6 bases, the J end lost 6 bases, and 15 bases lay between the germline ends. This chain's CDR3 is CASSTDGWSEQYV. The CDR3 DNA reads TGTGCCAGCAGCACTGACGGGTGGAGCGAGCAGTACGTC.

The sample holds a few counts of this clonotype. The J gene is TRBJ2-2, the V gene TRBV19; no reliable D call. V lost 7 bases to trimming and J lost 6 bases, with 9 bases between them. Germline V gene data show CDR1 as LNHDA and CDR2 as SQIVND (reference sequence). The CDR3 runs to 12 residues. The CDR3 loop reads CASTPSPGELFF. CDR3 nucleotides: TGTGCCAGTACCCCTTCCCCCGGGGAGCTGTTTTTT.

This chain uses TRBV14 with TRBJ2-7; a possible D gene is TRBD1 (5 bases). V was shortened by 4 bases and J by 5 bases, with 12 bases between the two germline ends. CDR1 and CDR2 from the germline V gene are SGHDN and FVKESK. The CDR3 covers 13 residues. CDR3 nucleotides: TGTGCCAGCAGCCTTTGGCAGGGCAACGAGCAGTACTTC. Translation gives CASSLWQGNEQYF.

This clonotype was observed at least ten times. The chain links TRBV7-6 to TRBJ2-1; perhaps TRBD2 as D (5 bases). The CDR3 extends over 16 amino acids. The V gene's germline CDR1 is SGHVS and CDR2 FNYEAQ. Trimming removed 5 bases at V and 6 bases at J, with 20 bases between. CDR3 DNA: TGTGCCAGCAGCAAACTGGGAGACGTTGAGGGCAATGAGCAGTTCTTC. This gives the protein CASSKLGDVEGNEQFF.

The chain couples TRBV12-3 or TRBV12-4 to TRBJ2-5, with a weak D call TRBD2 (5 bases). CDR3 size: 15 residues. V was shortened by 2 bases and J by 2 bases, with 12 bases between the two germline ends. Written as DNA, the CDR3 is TGTGCCAGCAGTTTAACCCTCTGGAGGCAAGAGACCCAGTACTTC. Translation: CASSLTLWRQETQYF.

This clonotype came up a few times. This chain uses TRBV7-9 with TRBJ1-2; a possible D gene is TRBD1 (5 bases). V was shortened by 4 bases and J by 1 base, with 19 bases between the two germline ends. Per the germline V gene, CDR1 is SEHNR and CDR2 is FQNEAQ (reference sequence). This CDR3 has 17 residues. The CDR3 protein is CASSSPTEGGGNYGYTF. DNA of the CDR3: TGTGCCAGCAGCTCACCGACGGAGGGTGGGGGTAACTATGGCTACACCTTC.

This clonotype has ten or more counts. This sequence joins TRBV7-6 and TRBJ2-3, with D perhaps TRBD1 (6 bases). Germline lookup yields CDR1 SGHVS and CDR2 FNYEAQ. The V gene lost 4 bases and the J gene lost 2 bases, with 16 bases spanning the gap. The length of the CDR3 is 16 residues. The CDR3 nucleotides read TGTGCCAGCAGCTCCTCCAGGGGCGAAAACACAGATACGCAGTATTTT. It yields the protein CASSSSRGENTDTQYF. The whole variable domain, remainder taken from reference TRBV7-6 and TRBJ2-3, is GAGVSQSPRYKVTKRGQDVALRCDPISGHVSLYWYRQALGQGPEFLTYFNYEAQQDKSGLPNDRFSAERPEGSISTLTIQRTEQRDSAMYRCASSSSRGENTDTQYFGPGTRLTVL.

This clonotype was observed at least ten times. This chain joins TRBV7-8 and TRBJ1-1, with unresolved D. Germline V gene lookup returns CDR1 SGHVS and CDR2 FQNEAQ. V was trimmed by 2 bases and J by 1 base, leaving 5 bases between them. The CDR3 runs to 13 residues. CDR3 nucleotides: TGTGCCAGCAGCTTAATGCAGAACACTGAAGCTTTCTTT. Translated: CASSLMQNTEAFF. Variable domain in full (rest from reference TRBV7-8 and TRBJ1-1): GAGVSQSPRYKVAKRGQDVALRCDPISGHVSLFWYQQALGQGPEFLTYFQNEAQLDKSGLPSDRFFAERPEGSVSTLKIQRTQQEDSAVYLCASSLMQNTEAFFGQGTRLTVV.

This clonotype was seen a handful of times. The chain carries TRBV7-3 and TRBJ2-5, with 8 positions matching TRBD2. With 4 bases clipped from V and 2 bases from J, the junction kept 6 bases outside the gene matches. This CDR3 has 15 amino acids. In germline, CDR1 is SGHTA, CDR2 FQGTGA. CDR3 residues: CASSSNSGGQETQYF. The CDR3 DNA reads as TGTGCCAGCAGCTCAAACAGCGGGGGACAAGAGACCCAGTACTTC.

The chain employs TRBV6-2 or TRBV6-3 and TRBJ1-1, with D possibly being TRBD1 (6 bases). CDR3 length: 16 amino acids. CDR1 is MNHEY, CDR2 SVGEGT, per germline. Trimming pared 2 bases from V and 4 bases from J, leaving 17 bases between. In nucleotides, the CDR3 is TGTGCCAGCAGTTACCCTCACAGGGTGTCGAGCACTGAAGCTTTCTTT. Its protein product is CASSYPHRVSSTEAFF.

This clonotype was seen ten or more times. V is TRBV7-2 and J is TRBJ2-3; D tentatively fits TRBD1 or TRBD2 (5 bases each). Germline V gives CDR1 SGHTA, CDR2 FQGNSA. CDR3 size: 12 residues. With 4 bases removed from V and 5 bases from J, the gap between germline ends came to 7 bases. The CDR3 nucleotides read TGTGCCAGCAGCTCGGGGCTAGATACGCAGTATTTT. Protein sequence: CASSSGLDTQYF.

On this clonotype: One base away lies a much larger clone, so this may be a sequencing read error. The chain uses TRBV12-3 or TRBV12-4 and TRBJ2-1, with unresolved D. This CDR3 region has 15 residues. The CDR3 is CSSSGWEGFYNEQFF. As DNA, the CDR3 is TGTTCCAGCAGTGGGTGGGAAGGATTCTACAATGAGCAGTTCTTC.

This clonotype was found many times. This chain connects TRBV12-3 or TRBV12-4 to TRBJ1-5, with D possibly being TRBD1 (6 bases). Trimming stripped 8 bases from V and 5 bases from J, with 16 bases between. The CDR3 spans 14 residues. In nucleotides, the CDR3 is TGTGCCAGCGGGGGGACATGGGGCTATCAGCCCCAGCATTTT. It is translated as CASGGTWGYQPQHF.

The table lists this clonotype with a few counts. V usage is TRBV27 and J usage is TRBJ1-1; 8 bases align to TRBD1. Germline loops: CDR1 MNHEY, CDR2 SMNVEV (reference sequence). This CDR3 has 14 residues. J lost 5 bases, V lost 2 bases, and 4 bases had no gene match. The CDR3 nucleotides are TGTGCCAGCAGTTTACAGGGGGCTGGTACTGAAGCTTTCTTT. It encodes CASSLQGAGTEAFF.

The V and J genes are TRBV6-5 and TRBJ1-5; maybe TRBD1 (5 bases). Per germline, CDR1 MNHEY and CDR2 SVGAGI. The CDR3 has 15 residues. V gave up 7 bases and J gave up 0 bases, with 13 bases separating them. In nucleotides, the CDR3 is TGTGCCAGCAACCCCCAGGGTTATAGCAATCAGCCCCAGCATTTT. Residues: CASNPQGYSNQPQHF.

V and J are TRBV6-2 or TRBV6-3 and TRBJ2-7, with D perhaps being TRBD1 or TRBD2 (6 bases each). This CDR3 spans 13 amino acids. Germline lookup yields CDR1 MNHEY and CDR2 SVGEGT. Trimming stripped 4 bases from V and 7 bases from J, with 14 bases between. The CDR3 loop is CASSSRGREEQYV. The CDR3, as DNA: TGTGCCAGCAGTTCTCGGGGGCGCGAGGAGCAGTACGTC.

Concerning this clonotype: A much larger clonotype is one base distant, so this may be a read error. The rearrangement links TRBV7-4 to TRBJ1-2, with unresolved D. Germline CDR1 SGHVT, CDR2 SQSDAQ. The CDR3 spans 14 residues. This CDR3 is CASRDGETNYDYTF. Written as DNA, the CDR3 is TGTGCCAGCAGAGACGGGGAAACTAACTATGACTACACCTTC.

This clonotype was seen only once. The chain joins TRBV15 to TRBJ1-5, with TRBD1 as a possible D gene (5 bases). This CDR3 is 15 amino acids long. V lost 8 bases and J 5 bases, leaving 19 bases between the germline ends. In germline, CDR1 is LNHNV, CDR2 YYDKDF (reference sequence). CDR3 sequence reads: CATGISGTFDQPQHF. Written as DNA, the CDR3 is TGTGCCACCGGCATCTCCGGGACGTTCGATCAGCCCCAGCATTTT. Full variable domain (missing parts from reference TRBV15 and TRBJ1-5): DAMVIQNPRYQVTQFGKPVTLSCSQTLNHNVMYWYQQKSSQAPKLLFHYYDKDFNNEADTPDNFQSRRPNTSFCFLDIRSPGLGDTAMYLCATGISGTFDQPQHFGDGTRLSIL.

The chain recombines TRBV7-9 with TRBJ2-1, with D perhaps given as TRBD1 or TRBD2 (5 bases each). Between the trimmed V and J ends, which lost 2 bases and 2 bases, there was a span of 13 bases. Germline CDR1 is SEHNR and CDR2 is FQNEAQ (reference sequence). The CDR3 has 16 residues. The CDR3: CASSLTGQPPYNEQFF. CDR3 sequence (DNA): TGTGCCAGCAGCTTAACGGGGCAGCCTCCCTACAATGAGCAGTTCTTC.

This clonotype was counted many times. This chain connects TRBV12-3 or TRBV12-4 to TRBJ2-7; D ambiguous. V gave up 4 bases and J gave up 0 bases, with 16 bases separating them. CDR3 size: 16 residues. The CDR3 is CASSWTQIRTSYEQYF. The CDR3 DNA sequence: TGTGCCAGCAGTTGGACCCAGATTAGAACCTCCTACGAGCAGTACTTC.

This clonotype was recorded a few times. This rearrangement joins TRBV9 to TRBJ2-3; TRBD2 agrees at 8 bases. V lost 5 bases and J lost 3; bases outside the gene matches: 11. CDR3 length: 16 residues. Germline V gene data show CDR1 as SGDLS and CDR2 as YYNGEE. The CDR3 here is CASSNPRGGGTDTQYF. For the CDR3, the DNA is TGTGCCAGCAGTAACCCCCGGGGCGGGGGGACAGATACGCAGTATTTT. Full variable domain (outside the CDR3, taken from reference TRBV9 and TRBJ2-3): DSGVTQTPKHLITATGQRVTLRCSPRSGDLSVYWYQQSLDQGLQFLIQYYNGEERAKGNILERFSAQQFPDLHSELNLSSLELGDSALYFCASSNPRGGGTDTQYFGPGTRLTVL.

In DNA form, the CDR3 reads TGTGCCAGCAGCGTCGGAGGAACAGCCAAAAACATTCAGTACTTC. Translating gives CASSVGGTAKNIQYF. V is TRBV9 and J is TRBJ2-4; tentatively, D is TRBD2 (5 bases). The ends were cut back, 2 bases at V and 0 bases at J, with 9 bases in the middle. This CDR3 contains 15 residues. Germline CDR1 SGDLS, CDR2 YYNGEE.

This clonotype was picked up a small number of times. The V gene is TRBV10-3, the J gene TRBJ2-3, with D tentatively TRBD2 (5 bases). The germline V gene has CDR1 ENHRY and CDR2 SYGVKD. V lost 11 bases to trimming and J lost 5 bases, with 14 bases between them. The CDR3 is 12 amino acids. CDR3 loop: CASRGGRDTQYF. CDR3 sequence (DNA): TGTGCCTCCCGAGGCGGGCGAGATACGCAGTATTTT.

The V call is TRBV20-1, the J call TRBJ2-7; possibly TRBD2 for D (6 bases). Trimming took off 5 bases at V and 2 bases at J, with 13 bases between the two ends. The germline CDR1 and CDR2 sequences are DFQATT and SNEGSKA (reference sequence). The CDR3 extends over 13 amino acids. The CDR3: CSAGLRGPYEQYF. The CDR3 DNA reads TGCAGTGCTGGACTAAGGGGTCCCTACGAGCAGTACTTC.

The rearrangement uses TRBV4-1 and TRBJ2-1, with 7 positions matching TRBD2. With 4 bases clipped from V and 9 bases from J, the junction kept 6 bases outside the gene matches. Per the germline V gene, CDR1 is MGHRA and CDR2 is YSYEKL. The CDR3 length is 13 residues. The chain's CDR3 is CASSPNGGIEQFF. The CDR3 DNA reads TGCGCCAGCAGCCCCAACGGGGGGATTGAGCAGTTCTTC.

This clonotype has more than one count but fewer than ten. V usage is TRBV6-2 or TRBV6-3 and J usage is TRBJ2-1, with unresolved D. V gave up 1 base and J gave up 7 bases, with 5 bases separating them. The CDR3 runs 12 residues. Germline V gene lookup returns CDR1 MNHEY and CDR2 SVGEGT. The CDR3 reads CASSYFTNEQFF. The CDR3 region has the DNA TGTGCCAGCAGTTACTTCACGAATGAGCAGTTCTTC.

The table lists this clonotype with a few counts. CDR3 protein: CAIKSPRGVYEQYF. In nucleotides, the CDR3 is TGTGCCATCAAGTCGCCCCGGGGGGTGTACGAGCAGTACTTC. The chain has TRBV10-3 and TRBJ2-7; TRBD2 aligns across 7 bases. Germline CDR1 reads ENHRY; CDR2 reads SYGVKD. The CDR3 is 14 residues long. J was trimmed by 4 bases and V by 7 bases; bases with no gene match: 10.